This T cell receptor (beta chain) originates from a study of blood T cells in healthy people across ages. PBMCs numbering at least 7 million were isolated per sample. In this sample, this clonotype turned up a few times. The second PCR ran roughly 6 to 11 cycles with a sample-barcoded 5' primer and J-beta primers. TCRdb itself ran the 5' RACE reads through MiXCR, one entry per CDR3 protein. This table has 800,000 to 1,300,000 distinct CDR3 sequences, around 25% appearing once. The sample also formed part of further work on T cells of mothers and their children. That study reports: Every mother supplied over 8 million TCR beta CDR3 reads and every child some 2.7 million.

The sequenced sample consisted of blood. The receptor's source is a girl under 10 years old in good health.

The CDR3 nucleotides are TGTGCCAGCGCCAACCCAATACACAGCGGGAGGGAATACAATGAGCAGTTCTTC. Protein product: CASANPIHSGREYNEQFF. The chain couples TRBV9 to TRBJ2-1, with 10 bases fitting TRBD2. This CDR3 comprises 18 residues. V gave up 7 bases and J gave up 4 bases; unmatched junction bases: 17. Germline assignment: CDR1 SGDLS and CDR2 YYNGEE.